What follows are 19 T cell receptor beta chains derived from one specimen sequenced in a study of shared clonotypes between healthy human individuals. Clones were read by immunoSEQ multiplex PCR, and TCRdb kept only the in-frame ones, dropping some. This repertoire shows about 460,000 clones, roughly three quarters found once; its top ten account for about 11%. Material for sequencing was PBMCs. The source of these receptors is a woman between 40 and 50 years old in good health. Some clones in this sample may be carry-over from other donors' samples.

This clone was counted a single time. V usage is TRBV27 and J usage is TRBJ2-3; D is undetermined. The CDR3 totals 15 residues. V was trimmed by 1 base and J by 0 bases, leaving 8 bases between them. Germline loops: CDR1 MNHEY, CDR2 SMNVEV (reference sequence). The CDR3: CASSLFAVSTDTQYF. The DNA of the CDR3 is TGTGCCAGCAGTTTATTCGCGGTTAGCACAGATACGCAGTATTTT.

The chain recombines TRBV29-1 with TRBJ1-2; no reliable D call. The germline V gene encodes CDR1 SQVTM and CDR2 ANQGSEA. The CDR3 spans 12 residues. Trimming cost V 1 base and J 1 base, with 4 bases left between them. This chain's CDR3 is CSVEGDNYGYTF. CDR3 bases: TGCAGCGTTGAAGGGGATAACTATGGCTACACCTTC.

V and J are TRBV6-5 and TRBJ2-7; TRBD2 might be the D (6 bases). V was shortened by 6 bases and J by 1 base, with 10 bases between the two germline ends. CDR3 length: 13 amino acids. CDR1 and CDR2 from the germline V gene are MNHEY and SVGAGI. The DNA of the CDR3 is TGTGCCAGCAGGACCGGGAGTTCCTACGAGCAGTACTTC. Translated: CASRTGSSYEQYF.

V gene TRBV7-9 combines with J gene TRBJ2-3; weak D call: TRBD2 (5 bases). V lost 5 bases and J lost 0, with 15 bases in between. Per the germline V gene, CDR1 is SEHNR and CDR2 is FQNEAQ (reference sequence). CDR3 length: 16 amino acids. CDR3 in DNA: TGTGCCAGCAGCCCCTGGAGGTTCCCTAGCACAGATACGCAGTATTTT. Its protein is CASSPWRFPSTDTQYF.

The chain uses TRBV2 and TRBJ2-2, with D possibly matching TRBD2 (5 bases). V shed 7 bases and J shed 5 bases, with 11 bases lying between them. CDR3 length: 13 amino acids. Germline V gene sequence: CDR1 SNHLY, CDR2 FYNNEI. CDR3: CASNSPGTGELFF. In DNA form, the CDR3 reads TGTGCCAGCAACAGTCCGGGGACCGGGGAGCTGTTTTTT.

The chain carries TRBV27 and TRBJ1-2; a weak D match, TRBD1 (6 bases). The CDR3 totals 15 residues. Germline V gives CDR1 MNHEY, CDR2 SMNVEV (reference sequence). V was pared by 7 bases and J by 4 bases, with 19 bases between. CDR3 nucleotide sequence: TGTGCCAGCAACCCGACCCACGGGACATCCTATGGCTACACCTTC. It is translated as CASNPTHGTSYGYTF.

The chain carries TRBV5-6 and TRBJ2-1; possibly TRBD1 or TRBD2 for D (6 bases each). The CDR3 spans 12 residues. The germline CDR1 and CDR2 sequences are SGHDT and YYEEEE. V lost 4 bases and J lost 9, with 11 bases in between. The CDR3: CASSRGGPEQFF. CDR3 nucleotides: TGTGCCAGCAGCCGAGGGGGGCCTGAGCAGTTCTTC.

The chain recombines TRBV29-1 with TRBJ1-3; unclear D gene. The germline V and J ends were trimmed by 4 bases and 4 bases, with 11 bases remaining between them. Per germline, CDR1 SQVTM and CDR2 ANQGSEA. The CDR3 loop spans 13 amino acids. CDR3 amino acids: CSVVEVEGNTIYF. Written as DNA, the CDR3 is TGCAGCGTTGTGGAGGTAGAAGGAAACACCATATATTTT. Drawing the rest from reference TRBV29-1 and TRBJ1-3, the complete variable domain is SAVISQKPSRDICQRGTSLTIQCQVDSQVTMMFWYRQQPGQSLTLIATANQGSEATYESGFVIDKFPISRPNLTFSTLTVSNMSPEDSSIYLCSVVEVEGNTIYFGEGSWLTVV.

The rearrangement joins TRBV9 to TRBJ2-2; possibly TRBD2 for D (5 bases). Germline lookup yields CDR1 SGDLS and CDR2 YYNGEE. V lost 7 bases, J lost 7 bases, and 17 bases lay in between. This CDR3 has 14 amino acids. CDR3 region: CASRLGSVGGELFF. The CDR3 nucleotides read TGTGCCAGCCGGCTGGGGAGCGTAGGCGGGGAGCTGTTTTTT.

The CDR3 sequence is CASSALQNWETQYF. The CDR3 DNA reads TGTGCCAGCAGTGCACTACAGAACTGGGAGACCCAGTACTTC. The chain links TRBV6-1 to TRBJ2-5; D call uncertain. Germline V lookup: CDR1 MNHNS, CDR2 SASEGT. Trimming took 4 bases from V and 5 from J, leaving 14 bases between them. The CDR3 has 14 residues.

The V call is TRBV9, the J call TRBJ1-2, with D uncertain. Looked up from germline, CDR1 is SGDLS and CDR2 is YYNGEE. Trimming took 0 bases from V and 5 from J, leaving 14 bases between them. This CDR3 comprises 15 residues. DNA of the CDR3: TGTGCCAGCAGCGTAGGAGGGTTCCCTAGGTATGGCTACACCTTC. Translation gives CASSVGGFPRYGYTF.

This chain joins TRBV5-4 and TRBJ1-2; 11 positions match TRBD1. CDR3 length: 17 residues. J was trimmed by 4 bases and V by 4 bases; bases with no gene match: 12. In germline, CDR1 is SGHNT, CDR2 YYREEE (reference sequence). CDR3 nucleotides: TGTGCCAGCAGCCCGGTGGGACAGGGGGACTCAGGCTATGGCTACACCTTC. Amino acid sequence: CASSPVGQGDSGYGYTF. The complete variable domain, with remaining parts taken from reference TRBV5-4 and TRBJ1-2, reads ETGVTQSPTHLIKTRGQQVTLRCSSQSGHNTVSWYQQALGQGPQFIFQYYREEENGRGNFPPRFSGLQFPNYSSELNVNALELDDSALYLCASSPVGQGDSGYGYTFGSGTRLTVV.

The sample holds a few counts of this clone. Other nucleotide sequences from this sample produce the same CDR3. The rearrangement uses TRBV18 and TRBJ1-1, with TRBD1 as a possible D gene (5 bases). The CDR3 has 15 amino acids. Germline V lookup: CDR1 KGHSH, CDR2 LQKENI. V lost 3 bases and J 1 base, leaving 12 bases between the germline ends. The CDR3 DNA reads TGTGCCAGCTCACCTCAGGGAGTTGGGAACACTGAAGCTTTCTTT. It translates to CASSPQGVGNTEAFF.

This clone was seen a single time. V and J are TRBV27 and TRBJ1-1; D may be TRBD1 (5 bases). Germline V CDR1 and CDR2: MNHEY, SMNVEV (reference sequence). CDR3 size: 12 residues. Trimming cost V 7 bases and J 5 bases, with 11 bases left between them. CDR3 sequence (DNA): TGTGCCAGCATGGGCAGGGTGACTGAAGCTTTCTTT. Amino acid sequence: CASMGRVTEAFF.

This clone was seen only a few times. J is TRBJ2-1 and V is TRBV15; 9 bases are a match to TRBD2. The V gene's germline CDR1 is LNHNV and CDR2 YYDKDF (reference sequence). The CDR3 has 16 amino acids. The trim removed 7 bases at V and 3 bases at J, leaving 10 bases unmatched. CDR3 in amino acids: CATTAGGPGFYNEQFF. CDR3 bases: TGTGCCACCACGGCGGGAGGGCCCGGTTTCTACAATGAGCAGTTCTTC.

The chain employs TRBV7-9 and TRBJ2-1; D ambiguous. V lost 2 bases and J 1 base, leaving 9 bases between the germline ends. The CDR3 totals 15 residues. Per the germline V gene, CDR1 is SEHNR and CDR2 is FQNEAQ (reference sequence). The CDR3 loop is CASSLILMSYNEQFF. CDR3 bases: TGTGCCAGCAGCTTAATACTAATGTCCTACAATGAGCAGTTCTTC. The full variable domain, in which reference TRBV7-9 and TRBJ2-1 provide the parts outside the CDR3, is DTGVSQNPRHKITKRGQNVTFRCDPISEHNRLYWYRQTLGQGPEFLTYFQNEAQLEKSRLLSDRFSAERPKGSFSTLEIQRTEQGDSAMYLCASSLILMSYNEQFFGPGTRLTVL.

CDR3: CASSLLEAQETQYF. The CDR3 nucleotides are TGCGCCAGCAGCTTACTAGAGGCCCAAGAGACCCAGTACTTC. V usage is TRBV5-1 and J usage is TRBJ2-5, with D perhaps TRBD2 (5 bases). The CDR3 runs 14 residues. Germline values: CDR1 SGHRS, CDR2 YFSETQ. V gave up 2 bases and J gave up 1 base, with 9 bases separating them. The whole variable domain, filled in from reference TRBV5-1 and TRBJ2-5, reads KAGVTQTPRYLIKTRGQQVTLSCSPISGHRSVSWYQQTPGQGLQFLFEYFSETQRNKGNFPGRFSGRQFSNSRSEMNVSTLELGDSALYLCASSLLEAQETQYFGPGTRLLVL.

The chain combines TRBV7-9 with TRBJ2-5; no definite D call. The V gene's germline CDR1 is SEHNR and CDR2 FQNEAQ (reference sequence). This CDR3 is 13 amino acids long. Between the trimmed V and J ends, which lost 5 bases and 9 bases, there was a span of 16 bases. The DNA of the CDR3 is TGTGCCAGCAGCACGACTGGCCCTGGGCCCCAGTACTTC. Its protein product is CASSTTGPGPQYF.

The rearrangement joins TRBV27 to TRBJ2-2, with 14 bases matching TRBD2. Looked up from germline, CDR1 is MNHEY and CDR2 is SMNVEV (reference sequence). V trimming: 1 base; J trimming: 6 bases; junction bases outside the gene matches: 10. CDR3 size: 19 residues. In DNA, the CDR3 is TGTGCCAGCAGTTTATTTGGACTAGCGGGAGGCTCCCAATCCGGGGAGCTGTTTTTT. It specifies CASSLFGLAGGSQSGELFF.